This T cell receptor beta chain appears in the sequencing data of a study of cytomegalovirus exposure and HLA in healthy donors (TCRdb year 2017). About the full investigation: An earlier analysis of several hundred of the donors reported 276 Gb of sequence data and roughly 110 million unique TCR beta sequences from 150 million to 200 million T cells. An early release covering more than 500 HLA-typed donors comprised around 300 gigabases of sequencing data and tens of millions of unique TCR sequences. The genetic ancestry cluster associated with self-reported Caucasian donors included 65% to 90% of the 300 to 400 genotyped donors. The study aimed to test whether signatures of past pathogen exposure could be identified by cataloging public T cell receptors. The study profiled the T cell repertoires of some 610 subjects by immunosequencing and related them to cytomegalovirus serostatus. A separate validation cohort of 90 to 150 different subjects was used in addition to the roughly 620-subject first cohort. High-throughput TCR immunosequencing, statistical association of individual TCRs with disease status, and machine learning were combined to predict cytomegalovirus infection status. In a later analysis, previously published TCR beta repertoires from more than 500 donors were re-analyzed and high-resolution HLA genotyping was added so that TCR occurrence patterns could be studied. Rather than drawing on any new phenotypic data, the later analysis identified candidate immune exposures from TCR beta sequences and the way those sequences occurred across donors. An earlier analysis of 450 to 750 of the donors used high-throughput TCR beta sequencing to judge whether each TCR beta V gene segment behaved as functional or pseudogenic. Donor age, sex, ethnicity and CMV serostatus were compiled alongside the repertoire data. In a later genetic analysis, genome-wide SNP genotypes for about 55% of the roughly 700 donors were used, and that subset was treated as a discovery cohort. All discovery cohort repertoires had been generated using a single sequencing platform. Both class I and class II loci were covered by HLA typing, at four-digit resolution. The number of typed donors differed by locus: roughly 629-630 for A, B, C, DRB1 and DQB1; 500 to 550 for DQA1; 606 for DPA1; and about 450 for DPB1. Roughly 5 DR-DQ haplotypes were handled as single units for association and clustering, since linkage in the cohort was strong. On average, over 200,000 unique TCR beta nucleotide sequences were sequenced per donor among roughly 430 genotyped donors of the cohort, with 15% to 20% of those sequences being non-productive. General findings and caveats noted by the study authors: The authors suggested that the approach could potentially be extended to other disease states and immunological phenotypes. The only immune exposure information available for the cohort was CMV serostatus. Sequencing depth was assumed to be roughly uniform across donors in the presence/absence analyses, though that assumption may not hold. The sequencing pipeline was judged likely to have produced a cluster of highly shared sequence variants as a technical artifact. According to a later analysis, parvovirus B19, influenza, CMV and Epstein-Barr virus appeared linked to several top co-occurrence clusters. An earlier analysis of 587 of the donors showed that most TCR beta V segments appeared in productive rearrangements either about 90% or about 30% of the time, which broadly matched IMGT annotations. A few of the identified cytomegalovirus-associated TCR beta chains were confirmed in vitro to be specific for cytomegalovirus antigens. The classifier was reported to diagnose cytomegalovirus status with high specificity and sensitivity in both the original and validation cohorts. When HLA alleles, especially DR and DQ, strongly co-occurred, TCR associations were difficult to assign to individual alleles. The earlier analysis of almost 600 of the donors excluded over 15 rarely observed V segments, including chromosome 9 orphons, because counts were too low. A further reported finding was that TCR beta sequences accurately predicted the HLA-A and HLA-B alleles for most subjects in the first cohort. In a later analysis, HLA-associated TCR beta chains showed more clonal expansion and lower generation probabilities than non-associated chains that were equally common. Linkage disequilibrium might explain the correlated functional status among segregating V segments, but an unknown experimental factor could not be excluded. Some IMGT-functional V segments, including TRBV6-2 and TRBV6-3, could not be told apart with the 87-base-pair reads, so those segments were excluded. According to a later analysis, TCR association rates differed among HLA loci, with DRB1 alleles showing the most associated TCRs and HLA-C alleles showing the fewest. Most TCR sequences were observed very rarely across donors, whereas some public TCRs were present in many individuals. According to a later analysis, most CMV-associated TCR beta chains appeared to be HLA-restricted, and the HLA associations seemed to be driven largely by CMV exposure. The study gave a list of 150 to 200 TCR beta chains associated with cytomegalovirus. Because some donors lacked HLA typing at each locus, the association tests relied only on the typed subset. According to a later genetic analysis, donors in an Asian-associated ancestry cluster had fewer N-insertions in productive TCRs than the approximately 650-donor mean. The cohort was sequenced for TCR beta chains only, and without alpha or paired-chain data the features that could be detected were limited. In a later analysis, 16,951 TCR beta sequences were associated with specific HLA alleles at a false discovery rate of 0.05. A later genetic analysis associated a missense DCLRE1C variant with V-gene and J-gene trimming of TCR beta chains, and an independent cohort replicated the association.

In regard to this clone: Its antigen remains undetermined. Per-base quality was not reported, and no clone a single base away is much larger than it.

The receptor library was made with the immunoSEQ multiplex PCR assay. For the multiplex PCR, a mixture combining 60 forward primers for TCR Vbeta segments and 13 reverse primers for TCR Jbeta segments was used. Amplification of the CDR3 region of rearranged TCR beta genes was performed with a multiplex PCR assay on genomic DNA. On the Illumina HiSeq System, the amplified TCR beta libraries were sequenced as 87-base-pair reads. As for the authors' bioinformatics: In a later analysis, approximately 74 million unique TCR beta chains were counted across the 690 or so repertoires, and around 10 million of these chains were shared by at least two donors. A nearest-neighbor algorithm error-corrected the raw reads and collapsed the reads into unique sequences, merging closely related sequences to remove PCR and sequencing errors. CDR3 sequences were aligned to IMGT reference sequences to assign V, D and J gene segments. For a sequence to be retained, at least a six-nucleotide match to both a V gene segment and a J gene segment was required. A rearrangement counted as productive if the CDR3 had no stop codons and remained in frame with V and J, and every other rearrangement counted as non-productive. Following IMGT convention, CDR3 was defined as the stretch from the second conserved V-encoded cysteine up to the conserved J-encoded phenylalanine. The earlier analysis of 550 to 650 of the donors excluded any sequence lacking an unambiguous match to a single V gene segment. In an earlier analysis of several hundred of the donors, V segments were called functional above 56.7% productive rearrangements and were called segregating when the between-donor standard deviation exceeded 5%. A statistical classification framework was developed to diagnose cytomegalovirus status using the catalog of TCR beta chain sequences. In a later analysis, TCR nucleotide sequences were compared against IMGT/GENE-DB human TR gene sequences so that V and J genes could be assigned. A later analysis assigned CDR3 sequences and most-parsimonious VDJ recombination scenarios with the TCRdist pipeline. In a later analysis, each TCR beta chain was defined by its CDR3 amino acid sequence together with its V-gene family, and reads lacking a unique V-gene family were excluded. To address suspected cross-contamination and a sequencing artifact, a later analysis removed roughly 580 highly shared, low-generation-probability nucleotide sequences. A later analysis calculated a clonal expansion index for each public chain from normalized within-repertoire ranks of inferred template counts. A later analysis computed generation probabilities with a VDJ recombination model fitted to out-of-frame rearrangements, and checked the results against IGoR. A later analysis scored TCR-TCR, TCR-HLA and TCR-CMV co-occurrence with hypergeometric tests, applying a repertoire-size bias correction to TCR pairs. In a later analysis, false discovery rates were estimated by permuting HLA or CMV assignments 20 times. In a later analysis, co-occurring TCRs were grouped using DBSCAN, and TCRdist sequence similarity was added for clustering within HLA-allele-positive subsets. Repertoires with fewer than 30,000 or more than 120,000 public chains were left out of co-occurrence clustering, as were a handful of repertoires with anomalous nucleotide sharing. The table was pulled from immuneACCESS by TCRdb, which kept in-frame rearrangements only. Such tables lose some clones; where checked, under half of the loss comes from unresolved V genes, and the rest has no known cause. The DNA gave D and trimming, while V, J and clone size come from that table. The sample table holds roughly 110,000 clones, of which approximately 84% were seen once. Approximately 2.4% of the sample is taken by the ten largest.

Compared with germline, V lacks 6 bases and J lacks 3 bases; bases without a gene match: 7. Via the germline V gene, CDR1 is MRHNA and CDR2 SNTAGT. From its cysteine to its phenylalanine, the CDR3 spans 16 amino acids. Only the CDR3 region is kept as DNA, spanning 48 bases read in frame from base 1. The cohort consisted of more than 650 healthy bone marrow donors. At the time of sampling, every cohort member was nominally healthy, though immune exposures that went unrecorded were likely present. The donor was CMV seronegative and belonged to the group of 352 seronegative cohort members. Each donor provided a peripheral blood sample, and peripheral blood mononuclear cells were used for TCR beta sequencing. The Qiagen DNeasy Blood Extraction Kit was used to extract genomic DNA from the blood cell samples.

The clonotype originates from a man younger than 45 in good health and CMV-seronegative. Sequences were obtained from PBMCs. The rearrangement combines TRBV6-4 with TRBJ2-1; 11 middle bases align to TRBD2. The nucleotides read TGTGCCAGCAGCGAAGTGACTAGCGGGGACTACAATGAGCAGTTCTTC. This yields the protein CASSEVTSGDYNEQFF.